This TCR beta chain was captured by sequencing in a study of T-cell memory formation after mild COVID-19. The study's findings and limits: The study detected some responding clones in pre-infection memory, suggesting cross-reactive memory joined. Mainly in CM and EM were contracting CD4+ clones; CD8+ were in EMRA. Researchers could not confirm that second-wave clones peaking on day 37 targeted SARS-CoV-2.

Trimming removed 8 bases at V and 7 bases at J, with 11 bases between. This CDR3 is 12 amino acids long. Germline values: CDR1 MGHRA, CDR2 YSYEKL. Libraries for TCRalpha and TCRbeta carried sample barcodes and unique molecular identifiers via 5'RACE. TCRdb passed the 5' RACE reads through MiXCR, listing each CDR3 protein once. In the table there are approximately 290,000 distinct CDR3 sequences, around 19% of which are singletons. Of note for this clonotype: What it binds is unknown.

The sequence was collected from a young man who had mild COVID-19 (a few samples of this study predate the infection). Cell type and time point are not known. This sequence joins TRBV4-1 and TRBJ1-4, with D uncertain. The sample was PBMCs or a T cell subset sorted from them (not recorded which). The CDR3 reads CASAKLGEKLFF. For the CDR3, the DNA is TGCGCCAGCGCCAAGCTGGGTGAAAAACTGTTTTTT.